This T cell receptor beta chain was profiled in a study of regulatory T cells in long-lasting Graves disease. Stated time point: newly diagnosed GD, antithyroid drugs for less than 3 months. Extracted RNA from PBMCs served as the source of the TCR library. With iRepertoire HTBI primers and Arm-PCR of CDR3 regions, TCR beta libraries were built. Each CDR3 protein is one row after TCRdb ran MiXCR on the multiplex PCR reads. The sample consists of about 400,000 distinct CDR3 sequences, 15% to 17% of them appearing once. Germline V lookup: CDR1 SGHNT, CDR2 YYREEE (reference sequence). Trimming pared 0 bases from V and 0 bases from J, leaving 13 bases between. CDR3 length: 17 amino acids.

The sequencing used peripheral blood mononuclear cells (PBMCs), collected at new diagnosis, from a patient treated with antithyroid drugs. The J gene is TRBJ1-3, the V gene TRBV5-4; D not resolved. This receptor was identified in a female donor with Graves disease. In DNA form, the CDR3 reads TGTGCCAGCAGCTTGGGACCGACTATCGTCTCTGGAAACACCATATATTTT. This gives the protein CASSLGPTIVSGNTIYF.